This T cell receptor beta chain was recorded in a study of shared clonotypes between healthy human individuals. The study, taken as a whole, reports: Sharing across four donors was highest in naive CD4 (about 5%) and lowest in memory CD8 (around 0.4%). Naive subsets generally had larger estimated richness than memory subsets.

In the case of this clone: What it binds is not known.

Germline V gene data show CDR1 as MGHDK and CDR2 as SYGVNS. The length of the CDR3 is 16 residues. Trimming pared 3 bases from V and 9 bases from J, leaving 18 bases between. In the source study's methods: In the immunoSEQ data, sequences were junction-only and lacked quality scores, so filtering differed. TCRdb keeps only in-frame clones here, not all; method: immunoSEQ multiplex PCR. That table gives V, J and clone size, and the DNA gave D and trimming. The table has about 2.4 million clones, roughly 93% seen once. Naive CD4+ cells were CD45RA-selected; the remaining cells were memory. Sequencing was carried out using naive CD4+ T cells from PBMCs. As to subset: CD45RA+ positively selected. The origin of this receptor is a man aged 18 to 29 in good health. Some clones in this sample may be carry-over from other donors' samples. The chain uses TRBV25-1 and TRBJ1-6; D not resolved. The CDR3 loop is CASSDPGGPWGSPLHF. The CDR3 nucleotides are TGTGCCAGCAGTGACCCCGGCGGCCCTTGGGGTTCACCCCTCCACTTT.